The 13 T cell receptor beta chains below were found in one sample sequenced in a study of cytomegalovirus exposure and HLA in healthy donors. PCR used 60 Vbeta primers and 13 Jbeta primers. Sequencing was performed with immunoSEQ multiplex PCR; in TCRdb, only in-frame clones are kept and a portion is missing. This table holds 150,000 or so clones, around three quarters found once. Source material: PBMCs. Source of these receptors: a man between 35 and 55 years old in good health and CMV-seronegative.

The chain joins TRBV19 to TRBJ1-5, with 7 bases identical to TRBD1. This CDR3 has 14 amino acids. CDR1 and CDR2 (germline): LNHDA, SQIVND (reference sequence). With 7 bases clipped from V and 6 bases from J, the junction kept 9 bases outside the gene matches. CDR3 in DNA: TGTGCCAGTAACCGACAGGGAGGAGGTCAGCCCCAGCATTTT. Amino acid sequence: CASNRQGGGQPQHF.

V gene TRBV7-6 combines with J gene TRBJ1-2; unclear D gene. This CDR3 spans 13 amino acids. The V gene lost 5 bases and the J gene lost 8 bases, with 15 bases spanning the gap. CDR1 SGHVS and CDR2 FNYEAQ come from the germline V gene. DNA for the CDR3: TGTGCCAGCAGCCCCCGGGGAGCTTGGGGCTACACCTTC. Translation: CASSPRGAWGYTF. Full variable domain (rest looked up from reference TRBV7-6 and TRBJ1-2): GAGVSQSPRYKVTKRGQDVALRCDPISGHVSLYWYRQALGQGPEFLTYFNYEAQQDKSGLPNDRFSAERPEGSISTLTIQRTEQRDSAMYRCASSPRGAWGYTFGSGTRLTVV.

The genes are TRBV12-5 and TRBJ2-1; 10 bases line up with TRBD2. V was clipped by 4 bases and J by 12 bases; unmatched bases: 3. Per germline, CDR1 LGHNT and CDR2 FRNRAP. The CDR3 is made up of 12 amino acids. In nucleotides, the CDR3 is TGTGCTAGTGGTTCCCCTAGCGGGAGGCAGTTCTTC. This translates into CASGSPSGRQFF.

The chain is built from TRBV11-2 and TRBJ1-1; TRBD1 matches at 8 bases. Germline assignment: CDR1 SGHAT and CDR2 FQNNGV. This CDR3 region has 17 residues. Trimming took 1 base from V and 1 from J; bases not matched to a gene: 8. This CDR3 is CASSLGYWTGKNTEAFF. CDR3 DNA sequence: TGTGCCAGCAGCTTAGGGTATTGGACAGGGAAGAACACTGAAGCTTTCTTT.

This chain joins TRBV4-1 and TRBJ2-7; D may be TRBD2 (5 bases). CDR1 and CDR2 from the germline V gene are MGHRA and YSYEKL. The CDR3 has 15 residues. Trimming removed 1 base at V and 0 bases at J, with 10 bases between. The CDR3 nucleotides are TGCGCCAGCAGCCAAGCTCGAGGGAGCTCCTACGAGCAGTACTTC. It specifies CASSQARGSSYEQYF.

The chain combines TRBV5-4 with TRBJ2-2; a weak D match, TRBD2 (5 bases). The CDR3 covers 15 residues. Germline CDR1 is SGHNT and CDR2 is YYREEE (reference sequence). V was clipped by 4 bases and J by 4 bases, with 14 bases between them. CDR3 sequence reads: CASSPGEIRTGELFF. CDR3 nucleotide sequence: TGTGCCAGCAGCCCCGGGGAGATACGCACCGGGGAGCTGTTTTTT.

The rearrangement uses TRBV30 and TRBJ1-1, with a possible D match to TRBD1 (6 bases). This CDR3 region has 13 residues. The germline V and J ends were trimmed by 2 bases and 5 bases, with 12 bases remaining between them. Germline CDR1 is GTSNPN and CDR2 is SVGIG (reference sequence). CDR3 region: CAWSLGAGTEAFF. The CDR3 DNA is TGTGCCTGGAGTTTGGGGGCAGGGACTGAAGCTTTCTTT.

This clone was seen a single time. The CDR3 is CASSKRWREKKYEQYF. The CDR3 DNA reads as TGTGCCAGCAGCAAAAGGTGGCGGGAGAAAAAATACGAGCAGTACTTC. The J gene is TRBJ2-7, the V gene TRBV21-1; the table's D call of TRBD2 was not tested on the DNA. TRBV21-1 is assigned pseudogene status. This CDR3 is built from 16 residues.

The rearrangement joins TRBV9 to TRBJ2-1, with 8 bases aligning to TRBD2. Trimming cost V 4 bases and J 4 bases; bases outside gene matches: 7. Per the germline V gene, CDR1 is SGDLS and CDR2 is YYNGEE. This CDR3 comprises 15 residues. CDR3 residues: CASSRSGGPYNEQFF. In DNA form, the CDR3 reads TGTGCCAGCAGCCGGAGCGGGGGCCCGTACAATGAGCAGTTCTTC.

The chain links TRBV11-2 to TRBJ1-1, with a weak D call TRBD1 (5 bases). Trimming took off 4 bases at V and 1 base at J, with 16 bases between the two ends. This CDR3 region has 16 residues. Per the germline V gene, CDR1 is SGHAT and CDR2 is FQNNGV. The CDR3 region has the DNA TGTGCCAGCAGCTCCGAACCGGGGGGAACGAACACTGAAGCTTTCTTT. Translation: CASSSEPGGTNTEAFF.

The rearrangement joins TRBV11-2 to TRBJ1-3; tentatively, D is TRBD1 (6 bases). Trimming left V 6 bases short and J 1 base short, with 10 bases between. The CDR3 is 14 residues long. Germline CDR1 reads SGHAT; CDR2 reads FQNNGV. The CDR3 reads CASSSGVSGNTIYF. Written as DNA, the CDR3 is TGTGCCAGCAGTTCAGGGGTATCTGGAAACACCATATATTTT.

V and J are TRBV2 and TRBJ2-1; TRBD1 matches at 7 bases. This CDR3 spans 15 amino acids. The trim removed 4 bases at V and 0 bases at J, leaving 3 bases unmatched. Looked up from germline, CDR1 is SNHLY and CDR2 is FYNNEI. This CDR3 is CASSVQGLSYNEQFF. In DNA, the CDR3 is TGTGCCAGCAGTGTACAGGGGCTCTCCTACAATGAGCAGTTCTTC.

This clone came up once. A read error may account for a junction end that differs from germline. The chain combines TRBV27 with TRBJ2-5; 7 nucleotides align to TRBD2. The germline gives CDR1 MNHEY, CDR2 SMNVEV (reference sequence). The CDR3 has 16 amino acids. The CDR3 DNA reads as TGTGCCAGCAGATTATCAGCCGGGAGGTCCGGGGAGACCCAGTACTTC. It codes for CASRLSAGRSGETQYF.